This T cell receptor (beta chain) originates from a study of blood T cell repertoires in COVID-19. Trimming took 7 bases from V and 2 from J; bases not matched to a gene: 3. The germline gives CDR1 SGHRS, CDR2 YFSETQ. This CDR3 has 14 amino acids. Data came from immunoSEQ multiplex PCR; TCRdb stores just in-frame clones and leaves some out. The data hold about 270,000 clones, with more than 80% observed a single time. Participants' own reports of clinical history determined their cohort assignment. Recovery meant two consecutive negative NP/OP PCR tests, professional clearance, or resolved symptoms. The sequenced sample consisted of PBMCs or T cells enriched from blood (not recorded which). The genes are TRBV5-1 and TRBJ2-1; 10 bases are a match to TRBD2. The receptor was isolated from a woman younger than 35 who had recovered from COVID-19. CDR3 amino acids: CASSSGGPYNEQFF. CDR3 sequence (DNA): TGCGCCAGCTCTAGCGGGGGCCCCTACAATGAGCAGTTCTTC.